This TCR beta chain derives from a study of beta chain features in type 1 diabetes. On average, the one heparinised blood draw given by each donor was approximately 100 mL. All of the isolated RNA was reverse transcribed, so expressed TCRB transcripts were sequenced. Around 3.9 million reads on average were seen across naive, central memory and regulatory T cell samples. Method: immunoSEQ multiplex PCR; TCRdb's copy keeps in-frame clones and lacks some. The sample shows roughly 400,000 clones, about 15% of them seen only once. CDR1 and CDR2 (germline): SGHAT, FQNNGV. CDR3 size: 16 residues. V was clipped by 5 bases and J by 5 bases; unmatched bases: 9. This clone was detected a few times.

What was sequenced was naive CD4+ T cells from blood. The clonotype was recovered from a man younger than 45 in good health. The chain combines TRBV11-2 with TRBJ2-2, with TRBD1 identical over 9 bases. The CDR3 sequence: CASSGTGQGGTGELFF. In nucleotides, the CDR3 is TGTGCCAGCAGCGGAACGGGACAGGGCGGGACCGGGGAGCTGTTTTTT.